The 8 T cell receptor beta chains in this list originate from one sample, sequenced in a study of blood T cell repertoires in COVID-19. Produced via immunoSEQ multiplex PCR; TCRdb's table is partial and in-frame only. Altogether fewer than 400,000 clones are present, approximately 88% being singletons, with the ten largest covering about 5%. The specimen sequenced was PBMCs or T cells enriched from blood (not recorded which). The receptor source for this set is a man aged 55 to 70 who had recovered from COVID-19.

The rearrangement uses TRBV5-1 and TRBJ1-4; TRBD1 matches 9 bases. Per germline, CDR1 SGHRS and CDR2 YFSETQ. The CDR3 extends over 17 amino acids. V shed 0 bases, J shed 6 bases, and the junction held 9 bases outside the gene matches. CDR3 DNA: TGCGCCAGCAGCTTGGGAGGGACAGGGACAAAGGATGAAAAACTGTTTTTT. Protein: CASSLGGTGTKDEKLFF.

This chain links TRBV28 with TRBJ2-2; D is unclear. Trimming took off 2 bases at V and 1 base at J, with 8 bases between the two ends. The CDR3 has 15 amino acids. Germline V gene sequence: CDR1 MDHEN, CDR2 SYDVKM. This CDR3 is CASSLRHLNTGELFF. The CDR3, as DNA: TGTGCCAGCAGTTTAAGACACCTGAACACCGGGGAGCTGTTTTTT.

The genes are TRBV11-2 and TRBJ1-1; D possibly corresponds to TRBD1 (5 bases). CDR1 and CDR2 from the germline V gene are SGHAT and FQNNGV. Trimming removed 3 bases from V and 6 bases from J, with 8 bases in between. This CDR3 comprises 12 residues. CDR3 nucleotide sequence: TGTGCCAGCAGCTTCAGGGTGGCTGAAGCTTTCTTT. This gives the protein CASSFRVAEAFF.

The rearrangement joins TRBV2 to TRBJ1-2; TRBD1 matches 8 bases. The CDR3 extends over 15 amino acids. V was pared by 3 bases and J by 3 bases, with 6 bases of the junction left unmatched. CDR1 SNHLY and CDR2 FYNNEI come from the germline V gene. The CDR3 spells CASSDWTGRDYGYTF. CDR3 coding DNA: TGTGCCAGCAGTGATTGGACAGGGAGGGACTATGGCTACACCTTC.

The chain carries TRBV19 and TRBJ1-2; TRBD1 matches 7 bases. Germline V lookup: CDR1 LNHDA, CDR2 SQIVND (reference sequence). The ends lost 7 bases at V and 3 bases at J; junction bases unmatched: 8. The CDR3 sequence is 14 residues long. The CDR3 bases are TGTGCCAGTACCTACAGGGGAAGAGACTATGGCTACACCTTC. Encoded protein: CASTYRGRDYGYTF.

The chain combines TRBV13 with TRBJ2-1; 9 positions match TRBD2. The CDR3 spans 15 residues. Germline V gene lookup returns CDR1 PRHDT and CDR2 FYEKMQ (reference sequence). V was clipped by 6 bases and J by 4 bases; unmatched bases: 7. CDR3: CASRTSGAQYNEQFF. The CDR3 DNA reads as TGTGCCAGCAGGACTAGCGGAGCTCAGTACAATGAGCAGTTCTTC.

This chain links TRBV5-8 with TRBJ2-1, with TRBD1 identical over 8 bases. The CDR3 extends over 15 amino acids. CDR1 SGHTS and CDR2 YDEGEE come from the germline V gene. Trimming cost V 4 bases and J 3 bases; bases outside gene matches: 6. In nucleotides, the CDR3 is TGTGCCAGCAGCCGTCGGACAGGGAGCTACAATGAGCAGTTCTTC. It codes for CASSRRTGSYNEQFF.

The J gene is TRBJ2-1, the V gene TRBV6-2 or TRBV6-3; 10 positions agree with TRBD2. The CDR3 runs to 17 residues. The V gene's germline CDR1 is MNHEY and CDR2 SVGEGT. V gave up 2 bases and J gave up 8 bases; unmatched junction bases: 12. The CDR3, as DNA: TGTGCCAGCAGTTACCTCAGCGGGAGGGAGATTTATCATGAGCAGTTCTTC. It is translated as CASSYLSGREIYHEQFF.